Shown below are 7 T cell receptor beta chains from a single sample sequenced in a study of neurological immune-mediated disorders. MiXCR, run by TCRdb on the 5' RACE reads, gives a single entry per CDR3 protein. The sample lists roughly 80,000 distinct CDR3 sequences; approximately 17% were seen once. Sequenced: PBMCs. The receptors stem from a woman aged 40-49 years in good health.

This clonotype turned up a few times. The CDR3 nucleotides read TGTGCCAGCAGCCATGGGACGGGTCAGTACTTC. Amino acid sequence: CASSHGTGQYF. The chain has TRBV3-1 and TRBJ2-4, with D possibly called TRBD1 or TRBD2 (5 bases each). The CDR3 runs 11 residues. In germline, CDR1 is LGHDT, CDR2 YNNKEL (reference sequence). With 3 bases removed from V and 12 bases from J, the gap between germline ends came to 9 bases. The whole variable domain, remainder taken from reference TRBV3-1 and TRBJ2-4, is DTAVSQTPKYLVTQMGNDKSIKCEQNLGHDTMYWYKQDSKKFLKIMFSYNNKELIINETVPNRFSPKSPDKAHLNLHINSLELGDSAVYFCASSHGTGQYFGAGTRLSVL.

This clonotype was recorded many times. This chain links TRBV7-2 with TRBJ1-2; TRBD1 might be the D (5 bases). CDR3 length: 13 residues. The V end was cut by 5 bases, the J end by 2 bases, with 9 bases between. The germline V gene encodes CDR1 SGHTA and CDR2 FQGNSA. This CDR3 reads CASSRTPNYGYTF. CDR3 nucleotides: TGTGCCAGCAGCCGGACACCAAACTATGGCTACACCTTC.

This clonotype showed up many times. This chain joins TRBV12-3 or TRBV12-4 and TRBJ2-4; a weak D match, TRBD1 (5 bases). Trimming pared 5 bases from V and 8 bases from J, leaving 19 bases between. The CDR3 is 15 amino acids. In DNA, the CDR3 is TGTGCCAGCAGTCATTCCGCGGACAAGTTAGACATTCAGTACTTC. Its protein is CASSHSADKLDIQYF.

Ten or more counts support this clonotype. This chain joins TRBV21-1 and TRBJ1-2. TRBV21-1 is described as a pseudogene. The CDR3 is made up of 16 amino acids. The CDR3 bases are TGTGCCAGCAGCAAAGGTGGCGACCGGTCGAGGTCGGACTACACCTTC. Translated: CASSKGGDRSRSDYTF.

Many counts were recorded for this clonotype. This chain uses TRBV3-1 with TRBJ2-3; perhaps TRBD2 as D (5 bases). CDR1 and CDR2 from the germline V gene are LGHDT and YNNKEL (reference sequence). CDR3 length: 13 amino acids. V gave up 0 bases and J gave up 5 bases, with 6 bases separating them. This CDR3 reads CASSQDRGDTQYF. The CDR3 coding sequence is TGTGCCAGCAGCCAAGATCGGGGAGATACGCAGTATTTT.

This clonotype was detected ten times or more. The V gene is TRBV5-1, the J gene TRBJ1-1; 7 bases are shared with TRBD1. This CDR3 spans 18 amino acids. Germline-derived CDR1 and CDR2 are SGHRS and YFSETQ. V dropped 7 bases and J dropped 0; count of bases not matched to a gene: 18. The CDR3 DNA reads as TGCGCCAGCTCGGCTCAGGGGGGCAGCTCGACCTTGAACACTGAAGCTTTCTTT. Protein: CASSAQGGSSTLNTEAFF. The full variable domain, completed using reference TRBV5-1 and TRBJ1-1, is KAGVTQTPRYLIKTRGQQVTLSCSPISGHRSVSWYQQTPGQGLQFLFEYFSETQRNKGNFPGRFSGRQFSNSRSEMNVSTLELGDSALYLCASSAQGGSSTLNTEAFFGQGTRLTVV.

This clonotype was picked up many times. The V and J genes are TRBV10-3 and TRBJ2-7, with D possibly matching TRBD1 (6 bases). The CDR3 is 14 residues long. Germline V gene sequence: CDR1 ENHRY, CDR2 SYGVKD. Trimming took 0 bases from V and 6 from J, leaving 12 bases between them. This chain's CDR3 is CAISESGEGGEQYV. For the CDR3, the DNA is TGTGCCATCAGTGAGTCGGGGGAAGGGGGCGAGCAGTACGTC.